This entry describes one T cell receptor (beta chain). The sample comes from a study of cytomegalovirus exposure and HLA in healthy donors. Across the study: Around 180 million T cells yielded around 120 million unique TCR beta sequences in earlier analysis.

In the PCR, 60 Vbeta and 13 Jbeta primers were used. TCRdb keeps only in-frame clones here, not all; method: immunoSEQ multiplex PCR. The sample gives 160,000 or so clones, 78% of which show up once; under 1.5% is in the top ten. Trimming removed 6 bases at V and 8 bases at J, with 16 bases between. This CDR3 has 12 amino acids. CDR1 and CDR2 (germline): GTSNPN, SVGIG (reference sequence). What was sequenced was PBMCs. The chain has TRBV30 and TRBJ1-2; no firm D call. The TCR sequence derives from a male donor in good health and CMV-seronegative. The chain's CDR3 is CACDRGLGGYTF. In nucleotides, the CDR3 is TGTGCCTGCGATCGGGGATTGGGAGGCTACACCTTC.